The 12 T cell receptor beta chains below all came from one sample that was sequenced in a study of CD4+ T cells in melanoma. Sequencing used immunoSEQ multiplex PCR; TCRdb keeps in-frame clones, though not all of them. The data show 55,000 or so clones, nearly 70% seen once. Sequencing input: tumor tissue. The receptors derive from a human donor with melanoma.

This clone was seen only once. This chain links TRBV9 with TRBJ1-2; 8 bases align to TRBD1. The V gene end was trimmed by 3 bases and the J gene end by 4 bases; junction bases not matched to a gene: 14. The CDR3 is 17 amino acids. Looked up from germline, CDR1 is SGDLS and CDR2 is YYNGEE. The CDR3 sequence is CASSGQGADSWIYGYTF. Written as DNA, the CDR3 is TGTGCCAGCAGCGGCCAGGGGGCTGATTCCTGGATCTATGGCTACACCTTC. Combining the CDR3 with reference TRBV9 and TRBJ1-2 gives the whole variable domain DSGVTQTPKHLITATGQRVTLRCSPRSGDLSVYWYQQSLDQGLQFLIQYYNGEERAKGNILERFSAQQFPDLHSELNLSSLELGDSALYFCASSGQGADSWIYGYTFGSGTRLTVV.

This clone was counted a few times. The chain is built from TRBV7-3 and TRBJ2-1; TRBD2 agrees at 9 bases. Germline V gene lookup returns CDR1 SGHTA and CDR2 FQGTGA. This CDR3 comprises 14 residues. With V trimmed by 4 bases and J by 4 bases, 2 bases remained unmatched. CDR3 nucleotides: TGTGCCAGCAGCTCGCGGGGGGGGTACAATGAGCAGTTCTTC. As protein: CASSSRGGYNEQFF.

There are a few counts of this clone. V gene TRBV6-1 combines with J gene TRBJ1-5; D unclear. V lost 6 bases, J lost 4 bases, and 16 bases lay in between. This CDR3 spans 15 amino acids. Looked up from germline, CDR1 is MNHNS and CDR2 is SASEGT. The chain's CDR3 is CASRGVTNSNQPQHF. In DNA form, the CDR3 reads TGTGCCAGCAGAGGCGTGACAAATAGTAATCAGCCCCAGCATTTT.

At least ten counts were recorded for this clone. The rearrangement joins TRBV7-3 to TRBJ2-1, with D possibly being TRBD2 (6 bases). With 1 base removed from V and 5 bases from J, the gap between germline ends came to 18 bases. Germline V gives CDR1 SGHTA, CDR2 FQGTGA. CDR3 length: 17 residues. Written as DNA, the CDR3 is TGTGCCAGCAGCTTAAATCTTAGGGCGGGGTACCACAATGAGCAGTTCTTC. Translation gives CASSLNLRAGYHNEQFF.

This chain links TRBV28 with TRBJ2-3; 10 bases line up with TRBD2. The CDR3 is made up of 15 amino acids. CDR1 is MDHEN, CDR2 SYDVKM, per germline. V lost 3 bases to trimming and J lost 3 bases; unmatched junction nucleotides: 3. The CDR3 coding sequence is TGTGCCAGCAGTTTCCAGCGGGGGGGAACAGATACGCAGTATTTT. Translated: CASSFQRGGTDTQYF.

This rearrangement joins TRBV28 to TRBJ1-1, with 7 bases fitting TRBD1. This CDR3 comprises 14 residues. J was trimmed by 7 bases and V by 4 bases; bases with no gene match: 9. The germline CDR1 and CDR2 sequences are MDHEN and SYDVKM. CDR3 bases: TGTGCCAGCAGTTCTCTCTACCGGGACAGTGAAGCTTTCTTT. This gives the protein CASSSLYRDSEAFF.

The V and J genes are TRBV7-9 and TRBJ2-3, with a tentative D call TRBD1 (6 bases). The V end was cut by 3 bases, the J end by 1 base, with 8 bases between. This CDR3 contains 14 residues. Germline lookup yields CDR1 SEHNR and CDR2 FQNEAQ (reference sequence). The DNA for the CDR3 is TGTGCCAGCAGCTTTCCAGGGGGCACAGATACGCAGTATTTT. Its protein product is CASSFPGGTDTQYF.

V and J are TRBV28 and TRBJ1-1; no clear D gene. There are 14 residues in the CDR3. Germline CDR1 reads MDHEN; CDR2 reads SYDVKM. V was trimmed by 4 bases and J by 6 bases, leaving 15 bases between them. The CDR3 DNA sequence: TGTGCCAGCAGTTATAATTGGGTAAGACCTGAAGCTTTCTTT. Translation gives CASSYNWVRPEAFF.

This CDR3 reads CASSPGQGSPLHF. The DNA for the CDR3 is TGTGCCAGCAGCCCAGGACAGGGGTCACCCCTCCACTTT. The V gene is TRBV7-9, the J gene TRBJ1-6, with 9 bases matching TRBD1. This CDR3 region has 13 residues. CDR1 and CDR2 (germline): SEHNR, FQNEAQ (reference sequence). The V segment lost 5 bases and the J segment 10 bases; nucleotides outside the gene matches: 3.

The chain couples TRBV30 to TRBJ2-3; 7 nucleotides agree with TRBD1. The CDR3 covers 15 residues. J lost 4 bases, V lost 6 bases, and 13 bases had no gene match. Germline CDR1 reads GTSNPN; CDR2 reads SVGIG (reference sequence). This CDR3 is CACPIRDSGADTQYF. The CDR3 coding sequence is TGTGCCTGCCCAATTCGGGACAGTGGGGCAGATACGCAGTATTTT.

The chain couples TRBV10-3 to TRBJ2-1; D ambiguous. V was trimmed by 3 bases and J by 7 bases, leaving 16 bases between them. Germline V CDR1 and CDR2: ENHRY, SYGVKD. There are 15 residues in the CDR3. For the CDR3, the DNA is TGTGCCATCAGTGATAAGGGAAGGAGTGGAAATGAGCAGTTCTTC. Translated, it gives CAISDKGRSGNEQFF.

This chain links TRBV4-3 with TRBJ1-1; D unresolved. Between the trimmed V and J ends, which lost 0 bases and 0 bases, there was a span of 14 bases. The CDR3 runs to 17 residues. Germline V gene sequence: CDR1 LGHNA, CDR2 YSLEER. CDR3 amino acids: CASSQDGEMALNTEAFF. For the CDR3, the DNA is TGCGCCAGCAGCCAAGATGGGGAGATGGCCCTGAACACTGAAGCTTTCTTT.